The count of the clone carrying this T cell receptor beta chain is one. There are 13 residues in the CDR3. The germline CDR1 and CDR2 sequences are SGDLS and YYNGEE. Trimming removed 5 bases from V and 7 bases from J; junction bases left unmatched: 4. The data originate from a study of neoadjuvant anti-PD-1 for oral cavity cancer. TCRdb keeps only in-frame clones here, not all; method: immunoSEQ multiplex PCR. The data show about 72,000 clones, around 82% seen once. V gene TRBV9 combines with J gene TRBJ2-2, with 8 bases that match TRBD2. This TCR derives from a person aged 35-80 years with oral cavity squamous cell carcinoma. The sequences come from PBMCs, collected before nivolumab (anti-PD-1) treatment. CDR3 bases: TGTGCCAGCAGTAGCGGGATTAACGGGGAGCTGTTTTTT. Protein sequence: CASSSGINGELFF.